This note documents a single T cell receptor (beta chain) sequence. The antigen is not known. The TCR beta CDR3 regions underwent amplification using RNA transcripts as the source. Initially, a first-round RT-PCR of the TCR CDR3 employed the HTBI primer set. TCRdb independently ran MiXCR on the multiplex PCR reads; one entry per CDR3 protein. The sample records 450,000 to 500,000 distinct CDR3 sequences, approximately 23% being singletons. Germline V lookup: CDR1 LGHDT, CDR2 YNNKEL (reference sequence). The CDR3 length is 16 residues. Unmatched junction bases numbered 4, after V lost 4 bases and J lost 0 bases. The sample is drawn from a study of T cells in Graves' hyperthyroidism and ophthalmopathy. Study conclusions and caveats: Ophthalmopathy could be told apart from stable hyperthyroidism with a 13 V-J model. Clonotypes that were expanded in thyroid above 0.001 mostly appeared in blood too.

The sequencing sample was made of blood. The V gene is TRBV3-1, the J gene TRBJ2-1; 9 bases are shared with TRBD2. This receptor was taken from a woman in her sixties or seventies with Graves' ophthalmopathy. The CDR3 spells CASSLISGGSYNEQFF. The CDR3 bases are TGTGCCAGCAGCCTGATTAGCGGGGGCTCCTACAATGAGCAGTTCTTC.